This T cell receptor (beta chain) was identified in a study of T cells in Graves' hyperthyroidism and ophthalmopathy. Study results and caveats: Most thyroid-expanded clonotypes above 0.001 were also found in blood.

Newly diagnosed hyperthyroidism patients aged 18 to 65 years had disease lasting under 2 months. Approximately 10 ml of fresh peripheral blood supplied the PBMCs. This clonotype occurred once. The antigen is undetermined. Since a much larger clone is just one base distant, this may be a read error. Germline V gene lookup returns CDR1 MNHEY and CDR2 SVGEGT. The CDR3 consists of 14 residues. Amplification yielded TCR beta CDR3 regions, with RNA transcripts as the source. The HTBI primer set served for first-round RT-PCR of the TCR CDR3. In TCRdb, the multiplex PCR reads were re-called with MiXCR into one record per CDR3 protein. The sample lists approximately 600,000 distinct CDR3 sequences, roughly 13% occurring once.

Sample: blood. The TCR was taken from a woman in her 30s with Graves' hyperthyroidism that later progressed to Graves' ophthalmopathy. J is TRBJ2-7 and V is TRBV6-2 or TRBV6-3, with 7 bases that match TRBD2. CDR3 sequence (DNA): TGTGCCGGCAGTTACGGGGGGAGCTCCTACGAGCAGTACTTC. Encoded protein: CAGSYGGSSYEQYF.